The T cell receptor beta chain described here comes from a study of blood T cell repertoires in COVID-19. V gave up 0 bases and J gave up 10 bases, with 8 bases separating them. The CDR3 extends over 12 amino acids. CDR1 and CDR2 (germline): SGHRS, YFSETQ. The method was immunoSEQ multiplex PCR; TCRdb's version includes in-frame clones alone and lacks a portion of them. The data contain about 190,000 clones, under 90% of them singletons. This receptor was obtained from a man in his forties or fifties with acute or convalescent COVID-19. The material sequenced was peripheral blood. V gene TRBV5-1 combines with J gene TRBJ2-4; D gene unclear. CDR3 DNA sequence: TGCGCCAGCAGCTTGGATTTTCATATTCAGTACTTC. Translation gives CASSLDFHIQYF.